The 26 T cell receptor beta chains listed next were all sequenced from one sample in a study of patients and donors after allogeneic stem cell transplantation. TCRdb re-called the RT-PCR reads with MiXCR, one entry per CDR3 protein. Of 98,000 or so distinct CDR3 sequences in the sample, less than 45% were seen once. The sequencing sample was made of blood, either unsorted or a sorted T cell fraction (not recorded which). Receptors were obtained from a human donor who was either an allogeneic HSCT recipient or a stem cell or donor lymphocyte infusion donor (not recorded which). It is not recorded whose cells these are; they may come from a transplant donor.

The V call is TRBV6-5, the J call TRBJ2-1; perhaps TRBD2 as D (6 bases). The CDR3 totals 16 residues. Trimming stripped 6 bases from V and 3 bases from J, with 18 bases between. The germline CDR1 and CDR2 sequences are MNHEY and SVGAGI. This chain's CDR3 is CASSTPGRDLYNEQFF. The CDR3 region has the DNA TGTGCCAGCAGCACGCCGGGGCGGGACCTCTACAATGAGCAGTTCTTC.

This clonotype was picked up a small number of times. The V and J genes are TRBV7-9 and TRBJ1-3, with D possibly TRBD1 on 6 matching bases. CDR3 length equals 18 residues. Germline assignment: CDR1 SEHNR and CDR2 FQNEAQ (reference sequence). V was cut by 5 bases and J by 0 bases, with 20 bases left in between. CDR3 residues: CASSPRDILFYSGNTIYF. DNA of the CDR3: TGTGCCAGCAGCCCCCGGGACATCCTGTTCTACTCTGGAAACACCATATATTTT.

This clonotype turned up a few times. The chain joins TRBV5-7 to TRBJ2-3, with a tentative D call TRBD2 (6 bases). TRBV5-7 is annotated as an ORF whose role is uncertain. This CDR3 spans 15 amino acids. V lost 5 bases, J lost 3 bases, and 16 bases lay in between. The chain's CDR3 is CASSDGGTLTDTQYF. The CDR3 DNA reads as TGTGCCAGCAGTGACGGCGGGACCTTAACAGATACGCAGTATTTT.

This sequence joins TRBV20-1 and TRBJ2-7, with 7 bases identical to TRBD2. Germline-derived CDR1 and CDR2 are DFQATT and SNEGSKA (reference sequence). The CDR3 loop spans 14 amino acids. The V segment lost 6 bases and the J segment 2 bases; nucleotides outside the gene matches: 10. CDR3 nucleotides: TGCAGTGCAAGTGGCGGGAGTAGTACCTACGAGCAGTACTTC. Amino acids: CSASGGSSTYEQYF.

The sample holds a few counts of this clonotype. The V call is TRBV12-3 or TRBV12-4, the J call TRBJ1-6; the D gene is possibly TRBD1 (5 bases). This CDR3 has 13 residues. V was cut by 3 bases and J by 9 bases, with 9 bases left in between. This CDR3 reads CASSFRESSPLHF. For the CDR3, the DNA is TGTGCCAGCAGTTTCAGGGAAAGTTCACCCCTCCACTTT.

This clonotype was counted a few times. J is TRBJ2-7 and V is TRBV5-6, with D possibly being TRBD1 (6 bases). The CDR3 consists of 15 residues. V shed 2 bases and J shed 3 bases, with 15 bases lying between them. Germline assignment: CDR1 SGHDT and CDR2 YYEEEE. CDR3 coding DNA: TGTGCCAGCAGCTTCACTGACAGGCCCCTCTACGAGCAGTACTTC. Its translation is CASSFTDRPLYEQYF.

This sequence joins TRBV14 and TRBJ1-5, with a tentative D call TRBD1 (5 bases). This CDR3 comprises 14 residues. Germline CDR1 reads SGHDN; CDR2 reads FVKESK. V dropped 5 bases and J dropped 5 bases, with 13 bases sitting between them. The CDR3 loop reads CASSFRDRHQPQHF. For the CDR3, the DNA is TGTGCCAGCAGCTTCCGGGACCGCCATCAGCCCCAGCATTTT.

V and J are TRBV30 and TRBJ1-5, with unresolved D. The CDR3 totals 14 residues. Germline values: CDR1 GTSNPN, CDR2 SVGIG (reference sequence). V gave up 1 base and J gave up 0 bases, with 7 bases separating them. This CDR3 reads CAWSALYSNQPQHF. The CDR3 DNA reads TGTGCCTGGAGTGCACTTTATAGCAATCAGCCCCAGCATTTT.

This rearrangement joins TRBV12-3 or TRBV12-4 to TRBJ2-1; no clear D. The CDR3 extends over 12 amino acids. V was cut by 2 bases and J by 8 bases, with 7 bases left in between. The CDR3 here is CASSLKAYEQFF. The CDR3 DNA reads as TGTGCCAGCAGTTTAAAAGCATATGAGCAGTTCTTC.

This clonotype was recorded at least ten times. The genes are TRBV7-2 and TRBJ1-1; the D is unclear. In germline, CDR1 is SGHTA, CDR2 FQGNSA. The CDR3 consists of 14 residues. V dropped 1 base and J dropped 1 base, with 7 bases sitting between them. The CDR3 sequence: CASSLEGGNTEAFF. The CDR3 bases are TGTGCCAGCAGCTTAGAGGGCGGGAACACTGAAGCTTTCTTT.

This clonotype was observed a few times. CDR3 nucleotides: TGTGCCAGCAGTTCTACAGGGCTGGGCTCACCCCTCCACTTT. Translation gives CASSSTGLGSPLHF. The chain couples TRBV6-5 to TRBJ1-6, with D possibly TRBD1 on 6 matching bases. There are 14 residues in the CDR3. Germline lookup yields CDR1 MNHEY and CDR2 SVGAGI. V gave up 4 bases and J gave up 10 bases, with 14 bases separating them.

This chain joins TRBV7-3 and TRBJ1-5; D unresolved. Trimming pared 7 bases from V and 3 bases from J, leaving 13 bases between. Germline CDR1 SGHTA, CDR2 FQGTGA. The CDR3 runs to 14 residues. CDR3 DNA sequence: TGTGCCAGCACCGGCAGTCACCACAATCAGCCCCAGCATTTT. Residues: CASTGSHHNQPQHF.

The chain recombines TRBV6-2 or TRBV6-3 with TRBJ2-2; 12 bases align to TRBD2. The germline gives CDR1 MNHEY, CDR2 SVGEGT. The CDR3 extends over 17 amino acids. The trim removed 5 bases at V and 5 bases at J, leaving 9 bases unmatched. The CDR3 is CASSDGLAGIETGELFF. The CDR3, as DNA: TGTGCCAGCAGTGACGGACTAGCGGGAATTGAAACCGGGGAGCTGTTTTTT.

This clonotype was counted between two and nine times. The chain is built from TRBV6-1 and TRBJ1-1; D is unresolved. V was trimmed by 0 bases and J by 1 base, leaving 6 bases between them. CDR3 length: 14 amino acids. Germline V gene sequence: CDR1 MNHNS, CDR2 SASEGT. CDR3 DNA sequence: TGTGCCAGCAGTGAAGCTGGATGGAACACTGAAGCTTTCTTT. Protein sequence: CASSEAGWNTEAFF.

This clonotype has a handful of counts. This chain connects TRBV20-1 to TRBJ1-5, with TRBD1 identical over 12 bases. The CDR3 loop spans 16 amino acids. In germline, CDR1 is DFQATT, CDR2 SNEGSKA (reference sequence). After removal of 6 bases from V and 0 bases from J, the junction contained 6 bases not matched to a gene. This chain's CDR3 is CSARDRGRSSNQPQHF. In nucleotides, the CDR3 is TGCAGTGCCCGGGACAGGGGGCGATCTAGCAATCAGCCCCAGCATTTT.

As DNA, the CDR3 is TGCGCCAGCAGCCATCCCTGGCTCTCTGAAGCTTTCTTT. It is translated as CASSHPWLSEAFF. The chain employs TRBV4-1 and TRBJ1-1; D not resolved. V was cut by 3 bases and J by 6 bases, with 11 bases left in between. CDR1 is MGHRA and CDR2 is YSYEKL in the germline V gene. The CDR3 loop spans 13 amino acids.

This chain uses TRBV15 with TRBJ2-6, with D perhaps TRBD2 (5 bases). The germline V gene encodes CDR1 LNHNV and CDR2 YYDKDF (reference sequence). V was shortened by 5 bases and J by 0 bases, with 8 bases between the two germline ends. The CDR3 consists of 15 residues. CDR3: CATSRGNSGANVLTF. Written as DNA, the CDR3 is TGTGCCACCAGCCGAGGGAACTCTGGGGCCAACGTCCTGACTTTC. Drawing the rest from reference TRBV15 and TRBJ2-6, the complete variable domain is DAMVIQNPRYQVTQFGKPVTLSCSQTLNHNVMYWYQQKSSQAPKLLFHYYDKDFNNEADTPDNFQSRRPNTSFCFLDIRSPGLGDTAMYLCATSRGNSGANVLTFGAGSRLTVL.

The V and J genes are TRBV20-1 and TRBJ1-1; TRBD1 is a possible D gene (5 bases). CDR3 size: 15 residues. The germline V gene has CDR1 DFQATT and CDR2 SNEGSKA (reference sequence). Trimming pared 5 bases from V and 4 bases from J, leaving 20 bases between. The CDR3 DNA sequence: TGCAGTGCTCGGACCCTTAAGGATGGGGGCACTGAAGCTTTCTTT. Translated, it gives CSARTLKDGGTEAFF.

The genes are TRBV29-1 and TRBJ2-3, with D hard to call. Germline CDR1 and CDR2: SQVTM and ANQGSEA. This CDR3 spans 11 amino acids. The V and J ends lost 3 bases and 0 bases respectively, with 1 base between them. The CDR3 loop reads CSVESTDTQYF. The CDR3 DNA follows: TGCAGCGTTGAGAGCACAGATACGCAGTATTTT.

This clonotype was observed a handful of times. V is TRBV6-5 and J is TRBJ1-2; 8 positions match TRBD1. This CDR3 is built from 15 residues. Germline-derived CDR1 and CDR2 are MNHEY and SVGAGI. Germline trimming cut 4 bases from V and 7 bases from J; bases unmatched to any gene: 11. CDR3 protein: CASSSDPGQDLGYTF. The DNA of the CDR3 is TGTGCCAGCAGTTCCGATCCGGGACAGGATCTTGGCTACACCTTC.

This clonotype was seen more than once but under ten times. V usage is TRBV29-1 and J usage is TRBJ2-3, with D unresolved. V lost 3 bases, J lost 7 bases, and 17 bases lay in between. Germline CDR1 reads SQVTM; CDR2 reads ANQGSEA. This CDR3 has 14 residues. In DNA form, the CDR3 reads TGCAGCGTTGAGAGGCCCCTCCTCACTTATACGCAGTATTTT. Translation gives CSVERPLLTYTQYF.

V gene TRBV5-1 combines with J gene TRBJ1-4; 7 bases match TRBD1. CDR3 length: 16 residues. CDR1 is SGHRS, CDR2 YFSETQ, per germline. V dropped 4 bases and J dropped 0; count of bases not matched to a gene: 6. Here the CDR3 reads CASSTGQISTNEKLFF. CDR3 coding DNA: TGCGCCAGCAGCACGGGACAGATCTCAACTAATGAAAAACTGTTTTTT.

This clonotype was detected only a few times. The rearrangement uses TRBV20-1 and TRBJ2-1; D possibly corresponds to TRBD1 (6 bases). Germline V gene sequence: CDR1 DFQATT, CDR2 SNEGSKA (reference sequence). V lost 3 bases and J lost 3, with 12 bases in between. This CDR3 is built from 14 residues. CDR3 in amino acids: CSASPRGFYNEQFF. CDR3 nucleotides: TGCAGTGCTAGCCCCAGGGGCTTCTACAATGAGCAGTTCTTC.

The V and J genes are TRBV5-1 and TRBJ2-3; 8 bases are shared with TRBD2. Germline V gene data show CDR1 as SGHRS and CDR2 as YFSETQ. This CDR3 comprises 16 residues. V was pared by 4 bases and J by 3 bases, with 10 bases of the junction left unmatched. As DNA, the CDR3 is TGCGCCAGCAGCGGTGGGACGGTAGCGGGAACAGATACGCAGTATTTT. Protein product: CASSGGTVAGTDTQYF.

This sequence joins TRBV21-1 and TRBJ2-2; TRBD2 is taken as the D call from the table, unchecked against the DNA. TRBV21-1 is flagged as a pseudogene. This CDR3 comprises 15 residues. The CDR3 spells CASSPRTSRTGELFF. CDR3 coding DNA: TGTGCCAGCAGCCCTAGGACTAGTAGGACCGGGGAGCTGTTTTTT.

This chain joins TRBV6-5 and TRBJ1-1; D uncertain. The CDR3 contains 14 residues. From germline, CDR1 is MNHEY and CDR2 SVGAGI. V was shortened by 2 bases and J by 0 bases, with 7 bases between the two germline ends. CDR3 in DNA: TGTGCCAGCAGTTACGGCGGCATGAACACTGAAGCTTTCTTT. Encoded protein: CASSYGGMNTEAFF.